These T cell receptor beta chains were read from a single sample in a study of PD-1 blockade in mismatch repair-deficient tumors. Sequencing was performed with immunoSEQ multiplex PCR; in TCRdb, only in-frame clones are kept and a portion is missing. The sample contains 15,000 to 20,000 clones, 65% to 85% of which appear only once. Sample: PBMCs, taken 4 weeks after starting pembrolizumab. These TCRs come from an adult with mismatch repair-deficient cancer. Both conserved end residues are part of each CDR3. The order of the fields is D gene, clone size, J gene, V gene, CDR3 protein, CDR3 DNA. D genes are given only for firm matches. Clone sizes are given selectively: once, few, many, or a class where the clone is expanded.

>TRBD1|NA|TRBJ2-2|TRBV6-1
CASSAGTGGVTGELFF
TGTGCCAGCAGTGCCGGGACAGGGGGCGTCACCGGGGAGCTGTTTTTT
>TRBD2|once|TRBJ2-3|TRBV27
CASSSGTSGRFVGTTDTQYF
TGTGCCAGCAGTTCAGGGACTAGCGGGAGGTTCGTGGGTACCACAGATACGCAGTATTTT
>NA|NA|TRBJ1-1|TRBV18
CASSPDGVLNTEAFF
TGTGCCAGCTCACCGGACGGGGTCTTGAACACTGAAGCTTTCTTT
>TRBD2|NA|TRBJ2-1|TRBV15
CATSRGAGVMNEQFF
TGTGCCACCAGCAGAGGAGCGGGAGTAATGAATGAGCAGTTCTTC
>NA|NA|TRBJ1-1|TRBV4-1
CASSQEAGENTEAFF
TGCGCCAGCAGCCAAGAGGCAGGGGAGAACACTGAAGCTTTCTTT
>TRBD2|NA|TRBJ2-1|TRBV29-1
CSSRREVHNEQFF
TGCAGCTCCCGGCGGGAGGTCCACAATGAGCAGTTCTTC
>TRBD1|NA|TRBJ2-7|TRBV18
CASSLGQDRPEQYF
TGTGCCAGCTCACTTGGACAGGACCGACCGGAGCAGTACTTC
>NA|NA|TRBJ1-1|TRBV18
CASSPGAGADTEAFF
TGTGCCAGCTCACCAGGGGCGGGGGCGGACACTGAAGCTTTCTTT
>NA|once|TRBJ1-2|TRBV5-4
CASSYSTAGGYTF
TGTGCCAGCAGCTATTCCACTGCCGGGGGCTACACCTTC
>TRBD1|NA|TRBJ1-4|TRBV4-2
CASSQVSGQLYEKLFF
TGTGCCAGCAGCCAAGTGTCGGGACAGTTATATGAAAAACTGTTTTTT
>TRBD2|NA|TRBJ2-2|TRBV15
CATSRDSGTYTGELFF
TGTGCCACCAGCAGAGATAGCGGGACTTACACCGGGGAGCTGTTTTTT
>TRBD2|NA|TRBJ2-1|TRBV28
CASSSGLAGGREQFF
TGTGCCAGCAGTTCAGGACTAGCGGGAGGGAGGGAGCAGTTCTTC
>TRBD2|NA|TRBJ2-7|TRBV6-6
CASNTSVSSYEQYF
TGTGCCAGCAACACTAGCGTAAGCTCCTACGAGCAGTACTTC
>TRBD1|NA|TRBJ1-5|TRBV7-9
CASSLTGGNQPQHF
TGTGCCAGCAGCCTGACAGGGGGCAATCAGCCCCAGCATTTT
>TRBD1|NA|TRBJ2-7|TRBV28
CASSLSGQGKSYEQYF
TGTGCCAGCAGTTTATCGGGACAGGGAAAGTCCTACGAGCAGTACTTC
>NA|once|TRBJ1-1|TRBV19
CASSINRETEAFF
TGTGCCAGTAGTATAAACAGGGAAACTGAAGCTTTCTTT